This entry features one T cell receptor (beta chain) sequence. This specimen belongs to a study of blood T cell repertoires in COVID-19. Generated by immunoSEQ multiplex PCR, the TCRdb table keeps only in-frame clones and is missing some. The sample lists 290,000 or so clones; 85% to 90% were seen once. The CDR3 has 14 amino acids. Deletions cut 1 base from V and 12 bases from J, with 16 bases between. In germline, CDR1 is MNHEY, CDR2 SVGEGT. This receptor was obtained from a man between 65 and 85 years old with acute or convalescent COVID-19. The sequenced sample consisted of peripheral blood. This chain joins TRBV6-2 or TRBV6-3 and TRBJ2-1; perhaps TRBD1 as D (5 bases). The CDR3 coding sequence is TGTGCCAGCAGTTACTACAGGTTGGGCGATGGGCAGTTCTTC. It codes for CASSYYRLGDGQFF.